The 24 T cell receptor beta chains presented below share a single source sample, sequenced in a study of cytomegalovirus exposure and HLA in healthy donors. PCR involved 60 Vbeta and 13 Jbeta primers. Generated by immunoSEQ multiplex PCR, the TCRdb table keeps only in-frame clones and is missing some. The data show about 220,000 clones, just over 75% seen once. Sequences were obtained from PBMCs. The receptors stem from a man aged 18 to 30 in good health and CMV-seronegative.

This chain connects TRBV9 to TRBJ2-3; 9 nucleotides match TRBD2. This CDR3 comprises 19 residues. Germline-derived CDR1 and CDR2 are SGDLS and YYNGEE. The ends lost 4 bases at V and 3 bases at J; junction bases unmatched: 18. Here the CDR3 reads CASSFRFSGRPERTDTQYF. CDR3 coding DNA: TGTGCCAGCAGCTTCCGGTTCAGCGGGAGGCCAGAGAGGACAGATACGCAGTATTTT. The full variable domain, rest sourced from reference TRBV9 and TRBJ2-3, is DSGVTQTPKHLITATGQRVTLRCSPRSGDLSVYWYQQSLDQGLQFLIQYYNGEERAKGNILERFSAQQFPDLHSELNLSSLELGDSALYFCASSFRFSGRPERTDTQYFGPGTRLTVL.

The V gene is TRBV10-1, the J gene TRBJ1-1, with D hard to call. The CDR3 runs to 13 residues. Germline V gene sequence: CDR1 WNHNN, CDR2 SYGVQD (reference sequence). The germline V and J ends were trimmed by 6 bases and 0 bases, with 8 bases remaining between them. The CDR3 region has the DNA TGCGCCAGCAGCAGATTGCTGAACACTGAAGCTTTCTTT. Translation gives CASSRLLNTEAFF.

The CDR3 sequence: CSVGRGGGQETQYF. The CDR3 region has the DNA TGCAGCGTGGGCCGGGGCGGGGGTCAAGAGACCCAGTACTTC. This chain links TRBV29-1 with TRBJ2-5, with 7 bases identical to TRBD2. V shed 6 bases, J shed 2 bases, and the junction held 9 bases outside the gene matches. The CDR3 length is 14 residues. The germline CDR1 and CDR2 sequences are SQVTM and ANQGSEA.

The gene calls are TRBV21-1 and TRBJ2-7; the table's TRBD2 call for D was not verified on the DNA. TRBV21-1 is a pseudogene locus. The CDR3 contains 16 residues. This chain's CDR3 is CASSATSRGRPYEQYF. DNA of the CDR3: TGTGCCAGCAGCGCCACCTCCCGCGGGAGGCCCTACGAGCAGTACTTC.

This clone was counted only a few times. V is TRBV2 and J is TRBJ2-7; perhaps TRBD1 as D (6 bases). The CDR3 contains 12 residues. The V and J ends lost 10 bases and 3 bases respectively, with 13 bases between them. Germline CDR1 SNHLY, CDR2 FYNNEI. The CDR3 DNA reads as TGTGCCATACTATCGGACAGCTACGAGCAGTACTTC. Protein: CAILSDSYEQYF.

In nucleotides, the CDR3 is TGTGCCATCAGTCCCGGGACAGGGGCCCGTGAGCAGTTCTTC. Its translation is CAISPGTGAREQFF. The chain recombines TRBV10-3 with TRBJ2-1, with 10 nucleotides matching TRBD1. CDR3 length: 14 residues. V lost 5 bases to trimming and J lost 9 bases; unmatched junction nucleotides: 7. Germline CDR1 reads ENHRY; CDR2 reads SYGVKD.

This CDR3 reads CASGPGSNQPQHF. The CDR3 nucleotides read TGTGCCAGCGGGCCGGGGAGCAATCAGCCCCAGCATTTT. The V gene is TRBV18, the J gene TRBJ1-5, with D unresolved. V gave up 8 bases and J gave up 1 base, with 9 bases separating them. Germline CDR1 and CDR2: KGHSH and LQKENI. This CDR3 region has 13 residues.

This clone was observed a handful of times. The chain has TRBV5-4 and TRBJ1-2, with a weak D call TRBD1 (6 bases). Germline CDR1 SGHNT, CDR2 YYREEE (reference sequence). The CDR3 covers 13 residues. Trimming shortened V by 0 bases and J by 13 bases, and 16 bases separated the two germline ends. The CDR3 reads CASSLDFDGQITF. As DNA, the CDR3 is TGTGCCAGCAGCTTGGATTTTGACGGACAGATCACCTTC.

The chain carries TRBV6-1 and TRBJ1-5; D gene ambiguous. CDR1 MNHNS and CDR2 SASEGT come from the germline V gene. The CDR3 loop spans 12 amino acids. Trimming removed 0 bases at V and 9 bases at J, with 6 bases between. In DNA, the CDR3 is TGTGCCAGCAGTGAAGCGCCCGGGCCCCAGCATTTT. Protein sequence: CASSEAPGPQHF.

The chain employs TRBV27 and TRBJ2-7; 9 bases are a match to TRBD1. The germline gives CDR1 MNHEY, CDR2 SMNVEV (reference sequence). After removal of 3 bases from V and 0 bases from J, the junction contained 3 bases not matched to a gene. CDR3 size: 15 residues. CDR3 in DNA: TGTGCCAGCAGTTTTACGGGACAGGGCTCCTACGAGCAGTACTTC. It yields the protein CASSFTGQGSYEQYF.

As regards this clone: Germline and junction disagree at one end, which may indicate a read error. CDR3 nucleotide sequence: TGTTCCAGCAGCTTAAAAAGTCAGGCCCAAGAGACCCAGTACTTC. As protein: CSSSLKSQAQETQYF. This rearrangement joins TRBV7-3 to TRBJ2-5; D not certain. The CDR3 loop spans 15 amino acids. Germline CDR1 reads SGHTA; CDR2 reads FQGTGA.

V and J are TRBV30 and TRBJ2-1; D is perhaps TRBD2 (6 bases). Germline CDR1 is GTSNPN and CDR2 is SVGIG (reference sequence). Deletions cut 3 bases from V and 0 bases from J, with 15 bases between. The CDR3 contains 16 residues. In DNA, the CDR3 is TGTGCCTGGAGCGGGGGTCCAATCAGCTCCTACAATGAGCAGTTCTTC. Its protein is CAWSGGPISSYNEQFF.

The J gene is TRBJ1-2, the V gene TRBV6-6, with D perhaps matching TRBD1 (5 bases). V was pared by 8 bases and J by 7 bases, with 20 bases between. The germline gives CDR1 MNHNY, CDR2 SVGAGI (reference sequence). The length of the CDR3 is 14 residues. Here the CDR3 reads CASLPGGRLSGYTF. CDR3 sequence (DNA): TGTGCCAGCCTTCCCGGGGGGAGACTATCTGGCTACACCTTC.

The chain employs TRBV6-6 and TRBJ1-1; maybe TRBD1 (6 bases). Germline V lookup: CDR1 MNHNY, CDR2 SVGAGI (reference sequence). Trimming took off 6 bases at V and 1 base at J, with 18 bases between the two ends. This CDR3 is 16 amino acids long. The CDR3 sequence is CASSTPTGPTNTEAFF. CDR3 nucleotide sequence: TGTGCCAGCAGCACCCCGACAGGCCCAACGAACACTGAAGCTTTCTTT.

About this clone itself: Compared with germline, one end of the junction differs, possibly owing to a read error. The chain uses TRBV7-7 and TRBJ1-5; D may be TRBD1 (6 bases). The CDR3 has 13 amino acids. Germline CDR1 and CDR2: SSHAT and FNYEAQ (reference sequence). CDR3 bases: TGTGCTAGCAGCTTAGGCAGGGGTGGGCCCCAGCATTTT. It encodes CASSLGRGGPQHF.

With regard to this clone: The junction shows a germline mismatch at one end, possibly a read error. V gene TRBV6-6 combines with J gene TRBJ2-7; 11 bases match TRBD2. The CDR3 runs 16 residues. Germline V gene data show CDR1 as MNHNY and CDR2 as SVGAGI (reference sequence). The CDR3 sequence is CASSHSRLAGLDEQYF. The DNA for the CDR3 is TGTGCCAGCAGTCACTCCCGACTAGCGGGACTCGACGAGCAGTACTTC.

The chain couples TRBV28 to TRBJ1-1; TRBD1 matches at 12 bases. CDR1 is MDHEN and CDR2 is SYDVKM in the germline V gene. Trimming took 6 bases from V and 10 from J; bases not matched to a gene: 6. The CDR3 sequence is 13 residues long. The CDR3, as DNA: TGTGCCAGCAGCTCGGGACAGGGGGCGGCAGCTTTCTTT. Translated: CASSSGQGAAAFF.

V usage is TRBV19 and J usage is TRBJ2-5, with D possibly being TRBD1 (6 bases). CDR1 LNHDA and CDR2 SQIVND come from the germline V gene (reference sequence). Between the trimmed V and J ends, which lost 8 bases and 1 base, there was a span of 11 bases. The CDR3 totals 13 residues. DNA of the CDR3: TGTGCCAGTGGGGGACACCTCCAAGAGACCCAGTACTTC. This codes for CASGGHLQETQYF.

This chain uses TRBV19 with TRBJ2-7, with a weak D call TRBD1 (6 bases). The CDR3 spans 15 residues. Germline V CDR1 and CDR2: LNHDA, SQIVND (reference sequence). Between the trimmed V and J ends, which lost 3 bases and 4 bases, there was a span of 16 bases. The CDR3 loop is CASSIQGQGLYEQYF. DNA of the CDR3: TGTGCCAGTAGTATCCAAGGGCAGGGGTTATACGAGCAGTACTTC.

The chain recombines TRBV6-1 with TRBJ1-5; TRBD1 matches 8 bases. The CDR3 sequence is 15 residues long. V trimming: 6 bases; J trimming: 0 bases; junction bases outside the gene matches: 4. The germline gives CDR1 MNHNS, CDR2 SASEGT. The CDR3 nucleotides are TGTGCCAGCAGACTGACAGGGGATAGCAATCAGCCCCAGCATTTT. It encodes CASRLTGDSNQPQHF.

The gene calls are TRBV6-5 and TRBJ2-2, with TRBD1 matching 8 bases. CDR1 is MNHEY, CDR2 SVGAGI, per germline. The V segment lost 5 bases and the J segment 5 bases; nucleotides outside the gene matches: 7. The CDR3 is made up of 15 amino acids. The CDR3 coding sequence is TGTGCCAGCAGTACTGGACAGGGCGAGACCGGGGAGCTGTTTTTT. This encodes CASSTGQGETGELFF.

The genes are TRBV4-1 and TRBJ2-7; 11 bases align to TRBD2. V was clipped by 0 bases and J by 3 bases; unmatched bases: 4. CDR3 length equals 16 residues. Germline V gene sequence: CDR1 MGHRA, CDR2 YSYEKL. The CDR3 DNA follows: TGCGCCAGCAGCCAAGACGCCGGGACTAGCGGCTACGAGCAGTACTTC. It codes for CASSQDAGTSGYEQYF.

The chain employs TRBV6-1 and TRBJ1-4; D is ambiguous. Looked up from germline, CDR1 is MNHNS and CDR2 is SASEGT. The CDR3 contains 11 residues. Trimming cost V 6 bases and J 12 bases, with 11 bases left between them. The CDR3 coding sequence is TGTGCCAGCAGGAGCGGGCGGGAACTGTTTTTT. The encoded protein is CASRSGRELFF.

This clone has a handful of counts. The V gene is TRBV27, the J gene TRBJ1-5; D uncertain. In germline, CDR1 is MNHEY, CDR2 SMNVEV (reference sequence). The CDR3 runs 12 residues. Trimming removed 2 bases from V and 6 bases from J, with 5 bases in between. CDR3 DNA: TGTGCCAGCAGTTTAACGGGTCAGCCCCAGCATTTT. Translated: CASSLTGQPQHF.